This TCR beta chain was documented in a study of T cells in Graves' hyperthyroidism and ophthalmopathy. Study results and caveats: A model of 13 V-J pairs discriminated ophthalmopathy from stable hyperthyroidism. Appearing also in blood were most of the thyroid clonotypes expanded above 0.001.

9.5 to 10 ml fresh peripheral blood yielded the PBMCs. Amplified TCR beta CDR3 regions derived from RNA transcripts. An initial round of RT-PCR targeting the TCR CDR3 relied on the HTBI primer set. TCRdb redid the calling of the multiplex PCR reads with MiXCR, one entry per CDR3 protein. The sample carries about 640,000 distinct CDR3 sequences, less than 25% recorded once. This CDR3 is built from 16 residues. Germline lookup yields CDR1 SGHVS and CDR2 FNYEAQ. V lost 5 bases, J lost 5 bases, and 13 bases stayed unmatched. This clonotype showed up just a few times. Its specificity is not known. The chain recombines TRBV7-6 with TRBJ2-7; TRBD1 aligns across 9 bases. This TCR was recovered from a man aged 25-40 years with Graves' ophthalmopathy. The specimen sequenced was blood. CDR3 sequence (DNA): TGTGCCAGCAGCCAAATCCAGGGACAGGGAGGACACGAGCAGTACTTC. It specifies CASSQIQGQGGHEQYF.